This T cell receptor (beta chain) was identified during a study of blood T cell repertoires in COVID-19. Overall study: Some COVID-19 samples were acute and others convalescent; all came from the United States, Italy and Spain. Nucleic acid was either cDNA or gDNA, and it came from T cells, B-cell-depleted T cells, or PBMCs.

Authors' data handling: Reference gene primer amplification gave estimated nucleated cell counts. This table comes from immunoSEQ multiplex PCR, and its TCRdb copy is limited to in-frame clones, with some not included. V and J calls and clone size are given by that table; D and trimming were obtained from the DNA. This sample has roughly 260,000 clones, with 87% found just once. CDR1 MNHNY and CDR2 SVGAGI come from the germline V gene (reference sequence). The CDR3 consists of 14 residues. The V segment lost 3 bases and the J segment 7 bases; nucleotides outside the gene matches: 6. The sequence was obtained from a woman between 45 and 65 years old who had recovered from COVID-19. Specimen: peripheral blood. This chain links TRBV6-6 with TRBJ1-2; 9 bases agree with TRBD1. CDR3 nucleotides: TGTGCCAGCAGTTATCAGGGACAGGGATCTGGCTACACCTTC. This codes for CASSYQGQGSGYTF.